Described below is a single TCR beta chain sequence and its context. Its antigen remains unidentified. The survey-level immunoSEQ assay was used. Assay used: immunoSEQ multiplex PCR; TCRdb lists only in-frame clones, some missing. The sample includes about 17,000 clones, approximately 69% of them seen just once. The CDR3 loop spans 17 amino acids. Trimming took 4 bases from V and 1 from J; bases not matched to a gene: 11. Germline CDR1 and CDR2: ENHRY and SYGVKD. One to two pinch biopsies were taken from the rectum during colonoscopy. This entry is derived from a study of pediatric ulcerative colitis. Study observations and caveats: All ulcerative colitis patients, but no controls, carried two rectal clonotypes.

J is TRBJ2-3 and V is TRBV10-3, with 7 bases matching TRBD1. This TCR came from a girl aged 5-17 years with moderate ulcerative colitis. Sequenced input: gut tissue. CDR3 sequence: CAISASGQLAGTDTQYF. DNA of the CDR3: TGTGCCATCAGTGCTTCGGGACAGCTGGCAGGCACAGATACGCAGTATTTT.